This record looks at one TCR beta chain sequence and its context. The antigen is undetermined. The V gene's germline CDR1 is LNHDA and CDR2 SQIVND (reference sequence). CDR3 length equals 18 residues. V was clipped by 0 bases and J by 1 base, with 16 bases between them. This sample is drawn from a study of T cell repertoires in cytomegalovirus infection. TCRdb called the reads again in MiXCR, with one record for every CDR3 protein. This sample has about 360,000 distinct CDR3 sequences, with 34% found just once. General study points: Carriers of CMV plus the relevant HLA were identified by cumulative public TCR beta family frequency. It was HLA-C-restricted CMV-specific TCR beta clonotypes that dominated the response ex vivo.

The chain links TRBV19 to TRBJ1-5; D gene ambiguous. The sequences come from cultured PBMCs, collected from culture after CMV antigen stimulation. This clonotype originated in a human donor in good health (CMV status not recorded). Some clones in this sample may be carry-over from other donors' samples. The CDR3 coding sequence is TGTGCCAGTAGTATAGATCTTCTTCCAGGAGTGAGCAATCAGCCCCAGCATTTT. It yields the protein CASSIDLLPGVSNQPQHF.